The 5 T cell receptor beta chains listed next were all sequenced from one sample in a study of cytomegalovirus exposure and HLA in healthy donors. 13 Jbeta primers and 60 Vbeta primers were used for the PCR. The data were produced by immunoSEQ multiplex PCR, yet TCRdb's version contains in-frame clones alone and is incomplete. The sample shows about 130,000 clones, 76% of them seen only once. Source material: PBMCs. The receptor source for this set is a man aged 35-49 years in good health and CMV-seronegative.

The chain carries TRBV18 and TRBJ1-4; possible D gene TRBD1, 5 bases. The V end was cut by 4 bases, the J end by 3 bases, with 12 bases between. The CDR3 is 15 amino acids. Germline loops: CDR1 KGHSH, CDR2 LQKENI. CDR3 loop: CASSLLAGPNEKLFF. The DNA of the CDR3 is TGTGCCAGCTCACTTTTGGCGGGACCTAATGAAAAACTGTTTTTT.

The chain has TRBV2 and TRBJ2-7; the match to TRBD1 covers 9 bases. Germline V CDR1 and CDR2: SNHLY, FYNNEI. The CDR3 has 14 residues. The V and J ends lost 6 bases and 4 bases, in that order; junction bases with no gene match: 7. The CDR3 sequence: CASRYTGGGYEQYF. As DNA, the CDR3 is TGTGCCAGCAGGTACACAGGGGGCGGATACGAGCAGTACTTC. Variable domain in full (rest from reference TRBV2 and TRBJ2-7): EPEVTQTPSHQVTQMGQEVILRCVPISNHLYFYWYRQILGQKVEFLVSFYNNEISEKSEIFDDQFSVERPDGSNFTLKIRSTKLEDSAMYFCASRYTGGGYEQYFGPGTRLTVT.

The J gene is TRBJ2-1, the V gene TRBV6-5, with TRBD1 identical over 8 bases. The CDR3 runs 13 residues. Germline CDR1 and CDR2: MNHEY and SVGAGI. The V gene end was trimmed by 6 bases and the J gene end by 5 bases; junction bases not matched to a gene: 3. The CDR3 nucleotides read TGTGCCAGCAGAAAGACAGGGGACAATGAGCAGTTCTTC. This codes for CASRKTGDNEQFF.

The genes are TRBV7-9 and TRBJ2-5; 8 bases fit TRBD2. The CDR3 totals 17 residues. The ends lost 7 bases at V and 2 bases at J; junction bases unmatched: 15. Germline V gives CDR1 SEHNR, CDR2 FQNEAQ (reference sequence). The DNA for the CDR3 is TGTGCCAGCAACCGTTGGCGGGGGGAAACCCTTCAAGAGACCCAGTACTTC. Encoded protein: CASNRWRGETLQETQYF.

This clone came up once. V usage is TRBV4-1 and J usage is TRBJ1-4, with D possibly matching TRBD1 (5 bases). The CDR3 runs 15 residues. V shed 0 bases and J shed 3 bases, with 8 bases lying between them. The germline V gene encodes CDR1 MGHRA and CDR2 YSYEKL. The CDR3 here is CASSQDRGANEKLFF. CDR3 bases: TGCGCCAGCAGCCAAGATCGGGGGGCTAATGAAAAACTGTTTTTT.